A single sample is the source of the 16 T cell receptor beta chains below, sequenced in a study of control samples from healthy donors and cancer patients. Method: immunoSEQ multiplex PCR; TCRdb's copy keeps in-frame clones and lacks some. Counted here are some 70,000 clones, 75% to 90% occurring once; the ten biggest clones make up 2.5% to 3%. Material for sequencing was PBMCs. These receptors all stem from a woman between 45 and 65 years old with lung cancer.

The rearrangement links TRBV7-9 to TRBJ2-3; 10 bases fit TRBD2. Trimming took 5 bases from V and 4 from J; bases not matched to a gene: 9. CDR1 and CDR2 (germline): SEHNR, FQNEAQ (reference sequence). The CDR3 length is 16 residues. The CDR3 protein is CASSPQRGGLADTQYF. The CDR3, as DNA: TGTGCCAGCAGCCCTCAGCGGGGGGGCCTGGCAGATACGCAGTATTTT.

The chain carries TRBV6-2 or TRBV6-3 and TRBJ2-3, with 10 bases identical to TRBD2. V lost 5 bases, J lost 6 bases, and 2 bases stayed unmatched. CDR1 and CDR2 (germline): MNHEY, SVGEGT. This CDR3 spans 13 amino acids. The CDR3 loop is CASSGTSVDTQYF. For the CDR3, the DNA is TGTGCCAGCAGTGGGACTAGCGTGGATACGCAGTATTTT.

The chain employs TRBV30 and TRBJ1-1, with D possibly matching TRBD1 (5 bases). CDR3 length: 13 residues. V lost 3 bases to trimming and J lost 8 bases, with 16 bases between them. Germline CDR1 and CDR2: GTSNPN and SVGIG (reference sequence). The CDR3: CAWSRFPGREAFF. The DNA for the CDR3 is TGTGCCTGGAGCAGGTTCCCGGGACGGGAAGCTTTCTTT.

This clone was counted between two and nine times. The chain has TRBV6-1 and TRBJ1-1; D unclear. The V end lost 1 base, the J end lost 7 bases, and 10 bases lay between the germline ends. This CDR3 region has 13 residues. The germline V gene encodes CDR1 MNHNS and CDR2 SASEGT. Written as DNA, the CDR3 is TGTGCCAGCAGTGAAGAAGGGTCGGGTGAAGCTTTCTTT. It encodes CASSEEGSGEAFF.

V usage is TRBV28 and J usage is TRBJ1-2, with D unclear. The V gene's germline CDR1 is MDHEN and CDR2 SYDVKM. Trimming removed 5 bases from V and 0 bases from J, with 13 bases in between. The CDR3 consists of 15 residues. This CDR3 reads CASSDGLGTNYGYTF. Written as DNA, the CDR3 is TGTGCCAGCAGTGACGGACTGGGTACTAACTATGGCTACACCTTC.

The V gene is TRBV3-1 (or the pseudogene TRBV3-2), the J gene TRBJ2-6; TRBD1 or TRBD2 may be the D gene (5 bases each). V dropped 2 bases and J dropped 0 bases, with 14 bases sitting between them. This CDR3 has 18 amino acids. CDR1 is LGHDT, CDR2 YNNKEL, per germline (reference sequence). The DNA of the CDR3 is TGTGCCAGCAGCCAATCTCGCCCCGGGGCCTCTGGGGCCAACGTCCTGACTTTC. Translated: CASSQSRPGASGANVLTF.

The rearrangement links TRBV30 to TRBJ1-6; the D gene is possibly TRBD1 (5 bases). Trimming pared 5 bases from V and 7 bases from J, leaving 12 bases between. CDR1 and CDR2 (germline): GTSNPN, SVGIG (reference sequence). The CDR3 loop spans 13 amino acids. The CDR3 DNA follows: TGTGCCTGGGAGGGCAGGGACAATTCACCCCTCCACTTT. Its protein is CAWEGRDNSPLHF.

This sequence joins TRBV10-3 and TRBJ1-2; D gene uncertain. V dropped 2 bases and J dropped 1 base, with 8 bases sitting between them. This CDR3 has 14 amino acids. The germline CDR1 and CDR2 sequences are ENHRY and SYGVKD. CDR3 region: CAISENIDNYGYTF. CDR3 coding DNA: TGTGCCATCAGTGAGAACATTGATAACTATGGCTACACCTTC.

This clone was observed a handful of times. The rearrangement links TRBV5-1 to TRBJ1-2; tentative D call: TRBD1 (5 bases). Per germline, CDR1 SGHRS and CDR2 YFSETQ. V was clipped by 2 bases and J by 8 bases, with 13 bases between them. This CDR3 is 13 amino acids long. In DNA form, the CDR3 reads TGCGCCAGCAGCTTTGGGGGAAGCGGGGGCTACACCTTC. Translation: CASSFGGSGGYTF.

The chain employs TRBV4-1 and TRBJ1-2, with a weak D call TRBD1 (6 bases). From germline, CDR1 is MGHRA and CDR2 YSYEKL. Trimming removed 3 bases from V and 2 bases from J, with 19 bases in between. The CDR3 length is 17 residues. In DNA form, the CDR3 reads TGCGCCAGCAGCCATGGCTCAGGGGTGTCGTCAAACTATGGCTACACCTTC. This codes for CASSHGSGVSSNYGYTF.

The rearrangement joins TRBV20-1 to TRBJ2-1, with D hard to call. This CDR3 region has 12 residues. Germline CDR1 and CDR2: DFQATT and SNEGSKA (reference sequence). Trimming pared 3 bases from V and 8 bases from J, leaving 11 bases between. The CDR3 DNA reads TGCAGTGCTAGTCGGCTAGATCATGAGCAGTTCTTC. Its protein is CSASRLDHEQFF.

V and J are TRBV18 and TRBJ1-1; 8 nucleotides match TRBD1. This CDR3 spans 13 amino acids. V dropped 2 bases and J dropped 4; count of bases not matched to a gene: 0. Germline V lookup: CDR1 KGHSH, CDR2 LQKENI. CDR3 DNA sequence: TGTGCCAGCTCACCAGACAGGGGCACTGAAGCTTTCTTT. Its translation is CASSPDRGTEAFF.

The genes are TRBV3-1 (or the pseudogene TRBV3-2) and TRBJ2-5; D remains ambiguous. V was shortened by 0 bases and J by 7 bases, with 0 bases between the two germline ends. The CDR3 is made up of 10 amino acids. Looked up from germline, CDR1 is LGHDT and CDR2 is YNNKEL (reference sequence). This chain's CDR3 is CASSQETQYF. CDR3 nucleotide sequence: TGTGCCAGCAGCCAAGAGACCCAGTACTTC.

The chain recombines TRBV3-1 (or the pseudogene TRBV3-2) with TRBJ1-2, with no clear D. Trimming took off 1 base at V and 0 bases at J, with 9 bases between the two ends. Germline values: CDR1 LGHDT, CDR2 YNNKEL (reference sequence). The CDR3 is made up of 15 amino acids. CDR3: CASSQATPANYGYTF. The CDR3 nucleotides are TGTGCCAGCAGCCAAGCCACCCCGGCTAACTATGGCTACACCTTC.

The CDR3 DNA reads as TGTGCCAGCAGTTTTCAGGGACCTTCACCCCTCCACTTT. It is translated as CASSFQGPSPLHF. V gene TRBV28 combines with J gene TRBJ1-6; TRBD1 might be the D (5 bases). The CDR3 consists of 13 residues. Germline values: CDR1 MDHEN, CDR2 SYDVKM. The ends were cut back, 3 bases at V and 9 bases at J, with 9 bases in the middle.

This clone was found once. The chain joins TRBV28 to TRBJ1-2; no clear D. Germline V CDR1 and CDR2: MDHEN, SYDVKM. This CDR3 has 13 residues. V was clipped by 2 bases and J by 0 bases, with 4 bases between them. Here the CDR3 DNA reads TGTGCCAGCAGTTTACCCGCTAACTATGGCTACACCTTC. Its translation is CASSLPANYGYTF.